The 6 T cell receptor beta chains listed next were all sequenced from one sample in a study of CD4 T cells in relation to SARS-CoV-2 and coronaviruses (dated by TCRdb to the early 2020s). To prepare the library, the immunoSEQ multiplex PCR assay was applied. TCRdb obtained this table from immuneACCESS and retained in-frame rearrangements with V and J assigned. These tables miss some clones; where compared with another copy, unresolved V genes account for less than half of the shortfall, and the remainder is unexplained. The sample table contains 38,000 or so clones; only one count was recorded for approximately 83% of them. The ten largest clones capture more than 6% of the sample. Their antigens remain unidentified. The specimen was naive CD4+ T cells from PBMCs, cultured in vitro. The cell subset or site label here, explained by the study, means: naive CD4+ T cells isolated by negative enrichment. These TCRs come from an adult with COVID-19.

The CDR3 DNA follows: TGTGCCAGGTTTCCGGAGGAGCTGTTTTTT. It encodes CARFPEELFF. This chain links TRBV28 with TRBJ2-2; D remains unclear. V shed 9 bases and J shed 10 bases, with 9 bases lying between them. This CDR3 is 10 amino acids long. From germline, CDR1 is MDHEN and CDR2 SYDVKM.

The genes are TRBV30 and TRBJ1-1, with 8 bases identical to TRBD1. Germline V gene sequence: CDR1 GTSNPN, CDR2 SVGIG (reference sequence). This CDR3 is built from 16 residues. The ends lost 1 base at V and 1 base at J; junction bases unmatched: 8. The CDR3 sequence: CAWSGVKQGGNTEAFF. The CDR3 DNA follows: TGTGCCTGGAGTGGCGTTAAACAGGGGGGGAACACTGAAGCTTTCTTT.

This clone was counted only a few times. J is TRBJ2-1 and V is TRBV6-4, with TRBD1 identical over 7 bases. CDR1 is MRHNA and CDR2 is SNTAGT in the germline V gene. Losses at the gene ends were 0 bases for V and 5 bases for J; bases not matched to a gene: 1. CDR3 size: 14 residues. DNA of the CDR3: TGTGCCAGCAGTGACTCGACAGGGCACAATGAGCAGTTCTTC. It yields the protein CASSDSTGHNEQFF.

This clone appeared once. V is TRBV7-2 and J is TRBJ1-5; the D is unclear. The germline gives CDR1 SGHTA, CDR2 FQGNSA. The CDR3 contains 13 residues. Trimming cost V 5 bases and J 4 bases, with 9 bases left between them. The CDR3 loop is CASSKQINQPQHF. DNA of the CDR3: TGTGCCAGCAGCAAACAGATAAATCAGCCCCAGCATTTT.

This clone was seen a handful of times. The rearrangement uses TRBV28 and TRBJ2-5, with no clear D. Germline V CDR1 and CDR2: MDHEN, SYDVKM. Trimming removed 4 bases from V and 4 bases from J, with 7 bases in between. The CDR3 sequence is 12 residues long. DNA of the CDR3: TGTGCCAGCAGTTGGGCTGGAGAGACCCAGTACTTC. This encodes CASSWAGETQYF.

The chain is built from TRBV7-2 and TRBJ1-1; 9 nucleotides match TRBD1. Germline trimming cut 6 bases from V and 5 bases from J; bases unmatched to any gene: 7. This CDR3 region has 14 residues. Per germline, CDR1 SGHTA and CDR2 FQGNSA. CDR3 nucleotide sequence: TGTGCCAGCAGTTACTCAGGGACAGGGACTGAAGCTTTCTTT. Encoded protein: CASSYSGTGTEAFF.